This T cell receptor beta chain came from a study of T cell responses to AZD1222 COVID-19 vaccine. Some clones are missing from TCRdb's copy, which holds only in-frame ones; the method was immunoSEQ multiplex PCR. This sample has tens of thousands of clones, with 80% to 90% found just once. This clone was observed a handful of times. Its antigen is currently unknown. Study-wide results and caveats: Donors skewed white British and female; clonal diversity was possibly underestimated.

V lost 5 bases and J lost 1, with 5 bases in between. The germline CDR1 and CDR2 sequences are MNHEY and SVGEGT. This CDR3 is 12 amino acids long. The source is an adult in good health. The V call is TRBV6-2 or TRBV6-3, the J call TRBJ2-5, with D unclear. Sequencing was performed on peripheral blood, taken on day 0 of AZD1222 vaccination. As DNA, the CDR3 is TGTGCCAGCAGTCAGACCCAAGAGACCCAGTACTTC. It is translated as CASSQTQETQYF.